Presented here are 32 T cell receptor beta chains from one specimen sequenced in a study of blood T cell repertoires in COVID-19. TCRdb's copy holds only in-frame clones and misses some; the assay was immunoSEQ multiplex PCR. The sample shows about 230,000 clones, around 85% of them seen only once. The sequencing sample was made of peripheral blood. The origin of the receptors is a woman of 80 years or more with acute or convalescent COVID-19.

This clone was seen at least ten times. V and J are TRBV9 and TRBJ2-2, with 10 bases identical to TRBD1. V was clipped by 2 bases and J by 4 bases; unmatched bases: 2. The germline gives CDR1 SGDLS, CDR2 YYNGEE. The CDR3 extends over 15 amino acids. The CDR3 DNA reads TGTGCCAGCAGCGTGGGACAGGGGACCACCGGGGAGCTGTTTTTT. Amino acids: CASSVGQGTTGELFF.

The rearrangement joins TRBV2 to TRBJ2-7, with a weak D call TRBD1 (5 bases). The CDR3 runs 14 residues. V lost 6 bases to trimming and J lost 2 bases, with 14 bases between them. Looked up from germline, CDR1 is SNHLY and CDR2 is FYNNEI. This CDR3 reads CASSDARQPYEQYF. As DNA, the CDR3 is TGTGCCAGCAGCGACGCGCGACAGCCCTACGAGCAGTACTTC.

This sequence joins TRBV7-9 and TRBJ2-1, with 11 bases lining up with TRBD1. The CDR3 is 14 amino acids. Germline V gene sequence: CDR1 SEHNR, CDR2 FQNEAQ (reference sequence). V lost 3 bases, J lost 8 bases, and 3 bases stayed unmatched. The chain's CDR3 is CASSLGQGVDEQFF. The CDR3 DNA is TGTGCCAGCAGCTTGGGACAGGGGGTAGATGAGCAGTTCTTC.

This clone appeared once. This chain links TRBV7-3 with TRBJ2-3, with 12 bases that match TRBD2. With 3 bases clipped from V and 4 bases from J, the junction kept 11 bases outside the gene matches. The germline gives CDR1 SGHTA, CDR2 FQGTGA. This CDR3 comprises 18 residues. In DNA, the CDR3 is TGTGCCAGCAGCTTGGTCCCTAGCGGGAGGGCCAGGTCAGATACGCAGTATTTT. Encoded protein: CASSLVPSGRARSDTQYF.

The chain joins TRBV5-1 to TRBJ1-2; TRBD1 aligns across 8 bases. Germline V gene sequence: CDR1 SGHRS, CDR2 YFSETQ. The CDR3 covers 16 residues. Unmatched junction bases numbered 12, after V lost 1 base and J lost 7 bases. The CDR3 is CASSLPNGQGLGGYTF. The DNA for the CDR3 is TGCGCCAGCAGCTTGCCCAACGGACAGGGACTCGGTGGCTACACCTTC.

This chain connects TRBV7-2 to TRBJ2-3, with TRBD2 identical over 9 bases. The V gene's germline CDR1 is SGHTA and CDR2 FQGNSA. J lost 1 base, V lost 1 base, and 9 bases had no gene match. CDR3 length equals 18 residues. CDR3 bases: TGTGCCAGCAGCTTAGTATCTAGCGGGACGGTCGGCACAGATACGCAGTATTTT. It yields the protein CASSLVSSGTVGTDTQYF.

The rearrangement links TRBV11-3 to TRBJ2-1, with 14 bases lining up with TRBD2. The CDR3 runs 16 residues. In germline, CDR1 is SGHNT, CDR2 YENEEA. V gave up 5 bases and J gave up 10 bases; unmatched junction bases: 10. The CDR3: CASSPGLAGALGEQFF. In DNA form, the CDR3 reads TGTGCCAGCAGCCCGGGACTAGCGGGGGCCTTGGGGGAGCAGTTCTTC.

This chain uses TRBV25-1 with TRBJ1-1; TRBD1 agrees at 10 bases. Losses at the gene ends were 4 bases for V and 5 bases for J; bases not matched to a gene: 4. The CDR3 has 14 amino acids. CDR1 and CDR2 from the germline V gene are MGHDK and SYGVNS. DNA for the CDR3: TGTGCCAGCAGTGGGACAGGGGGTCGGACTGAAGCTTTCTTT. It is translated as CASSGTGGRTEAFF. Full variable domain (remainder filled in from reference TRBV25-1 and TRBJ1-1): EADIYQTPRYLVIGTGKKITLECSQTMGHDKMYWYQQDPGMELHLIHYSYGVNSTEKGDLSSESTVSRIRTEHFPLTLESARPSHTSQYLCASSGTGGRTEAFFGQGTRLTVV.

In its sample, this clone was seen a few times. The J gene is TRBJ2-1, the V gene TRBV6-4; TRBD1 is a possible D gene (6 bases). The germline CDR1 and CDR2 sequences are MRHNA and SNTAGT. Trimming left V 8 bases short and J 7 bases short, with 9 bases between. There are 11 residues in the CDR3. CDR3 coding DNA: TGTGCCAGCCCGAGGGGGAATGAGCAGTTCTTC. This gives the protein CASPRGNEQFF.

The chain combines TRBV9 with TRBJ2-5; TRBD2 might be the D (6 bases). The V end lost 4 bases, the J end lost 5 bases, and 15 bases lay between the germline ends. Germline-derived CDR1 and CDR2 are SGDLS and YYNGEE. CDR3 length equals 14 residues. CDR3 in amino acids: CASSPGTPMETQYF. In DNA, the CDR3 is TGTGCCAGCAGCCCTGGGACTCCCATGGAGACCCAGTACTTC.

The J gene is TRBJ1-5, the V gene TRBV5-6; D is ambiguous. Looked up from germline, CDR1 is SGHDT and CDR2 is YYEEEE. V lost 2 bases to trimming and J lost 2 bases, with 17 bases between them. There are 17 residues in the CDR3. The CDR3 loop reads CASSFSLMRFGNQPQHF. The CDR3 nucleotides are TGTGCCAGCAGCTTTTCCCTGATGAGGTTCGGCAATCAGCCCCAGCATTTT.

V and J are TRBV11-2 and TRBJ2-5; D gene unclear. The germline V and J ends were trimmed by 3 bases and 2 bases, with 7 bases remaining between them. Germline CDR1 and CDR2: SGHAT and FQNNGV. The CDR3 runs 13 residues. The CDR3 DNA reads TGTGCCAGCAGCTTGACATATCAAGAGACCCAGTACTTC. Protein product: CASSLTYQETQYF. The variable domain in full, with the rest retrieved from reference TRBV11-2 and TRBJ2-5, is EAGVAQSPRYKIIEKRQSVAFWCNPISGHATLYWYQQILGQGPKLLIQFQNNGVVDDSQLPKDRFSAERLKGVDSTLKIQPAKLEDSAVYLCASSLTYQETQYFGPGTRLLVL.

The chain couples TRBV6-5 to TRBJ2-7; possible D gene TRBD1, 6 bases. V gave up 10 bases and J gave up 0 bases, with 13 bases separating them. The CDR3 extends over 13 amino acids. Germline CDR1 reads MNHEY; CDR2 reads SVGAGI. CDR3 DNA sequence: TGTGCCACCCTGGGGGCTAGCTCCTACGAGCAGTACTTC. It specifies CATLGASSYEQYF.

This clone was seen a few times. The chain couples TRBV6-7 to TRBJ1-6; the D gene is possibly TRBD1 (5 bases). TRBV6-7 has ORF status, its function being uncertain. This CDR3 has 14 residues. V was trimmed by 6 bases and J by 5 bases, leaving 11 bases between them. The CDR3 reads CASRARANNSPLHF. In DNA form, the CDR3 reads TGTGCCAGCAGGGCCAGGGCAAATAATTCACCCCTCCACTTT.

The chain employs TRBV20-1 and TRBJ2-1; TRBD2 aligns across 7 bases. This CDR3 contains 14 residues. V lost 3 bases and J lost 4; bases outside the gene matches: 6. Looked up from germline, CDR1 is DFQATT and CDR2 is SNEGSKA (reference sequence). The CDR3: CSASGPGGYNEQFF. The CDR3 coding sequence is TGCAGTGCTAGTGGCCCGGGGGGATACAATGAGCAGTTCTTC.

This rearrangement joins TRBV7-2 to TRBJ1-6; 10 bases are a match to TRBD1. V lost 5 bases and J lost 7; bases outside the gene matches: 8. The CDR3 has 16 residues. Per germline, CDR1 SGHTA and CDR2 FQGNSA. The CDR3 here is CASSTRQGARNSPLHF. CDR3 sequence (DNA): TGTGCCAGCAGCACCCGACAGGGGGCGCGGAATTCACCCCTCCACTTT. The full variable domain, with the rest looked up from reference TRBV7-2 and TRBJ1-6, is GAGVSQSPSNKVTEKGKDVELRCDPISGHTALYWYRQSLGQGLEFLIYFQGNSAPDKSGLPSDRFSAERTGGSVSTLTIQRTQQEDSAVYLCASSTRQGARNSPLHFGNGTRLTVT.

This chain links TRBV19 with TRBJ1-5; weak D call: TRBD1 (5 bases). The V gene's germline CDR1 is LNHDA and CDR2 SQIVND (reference sequence). This CDR3 has 15 residues. V lost 1 base, J lost 2 bases, and 9 bases lay in between. The DNA of the CDR3 is TGTGCCAGTAGTATAGTAGGGGTGGGCAATCAGCCCCAGCATTTT. It codes for CASSIVGVGNQPQHF.

The chain has TRBV2 and TRBJ1-2, with D possibly matching TRBD1 (6 bases). CDR3 length equals 14 residues. The germline V gene has CDR1 SNHLY and CDR2 FYNNEI. Trimming took off 1 base at V and 8 bases at J, with 14 bases between the two ends. Here the CDR3 DNA reads TGTGCCAGCAGTGAAGAAGGGTCAGGGGTCGGCTACACCTTC. It specifies CASSEEGSGVGYTF.

This rearrangement joins TRBV5-1 to TRBJ2-7; tentative D call: TRBD1 (6 bases). From germline, CDR1 is SGHRS and CDR2 YFSETQ. V was trimmed by 6 bases and J by 5 bases, leaving 15 bases between them. This CDR3 is built from 13 residues. In DNA form, the CDR3 reads TGCGCCAGCAAGGTGCAGGGGCTCCACGAGCAGTACTTC. This sequence encodes CASKVQGLHEQYF.

The rearrangement uses TRBV5-6 and TRBJ1-2; the match to TRBD1 covers 7 bases. Germline V gene data show CDR1 as SGHDT and CDR2 as YYEEEE. V was clipped by 4 bases and J by 1 base; unmatched bases: 7. The CDR3 consists of 15 residues. For the CDR3, the DNA is TGTGCCAGCAGCCTCGGGACAGAAGTTAACTATGGCTACACCTTC. Its translation: CASSLGTEVNYGYTF.

V usage is TRBV7-2 and J usage is TRBJ2-3; possible D gene TRBD1, 6 bases. V dropped 3 bases and J dropped 4 bases, with 17 bases sitting between them. Germline assignment: CDR1 SGHTA and CDR2 FQGNSA. The CDR3 extends over 16 amino acids. The CDR3 DNA sequence: TGTGCCAGCAGCTTGGCGCCCTCAGGGGTCGCAGATACGCAGTATTTT. Residues: CASSLAPSGVADTQYF.

The J gene is TRBJ1-2, the V gene TRBV6-4, with TRBD1 matching over 7 bases. The CDR3 is made up of 14 amino acids. Germline V CDR1 and CDR2: MRHNA, SNTAGT. J gave up 4 bases and V 5 bases, and 7 bases lay outside the gene matches. The CDR3, as DNA: TGTGCCAGCAGTACAGGGGTTGATGGCTATGGCTACACCTTC. Its translation is CASSTGVDGYGYTF.

The chain joins TRBV5-1 to TRBJ2-7; 12 nucleotides match TRBD1. J lost 5 bases, V lost 3 bases, and 9 bases had no gene match. Germline lookup yields CDR1 SGHRS and CDR2 YFSETQ. The CDR3 has 16 amino acids. CDR3 DNA sequence: TGCGCCAGCAGCTGGACTCCGGGACAGGGGGCGAACGAGCAGTACTTC. Translation: CASSWTPGQGANEQYF.

The chain employs TRBV5-4 and TRBJ1-2; 7 nucleotides line up with TRBD1. J was trimmed by 6 bases and V by 3 bases; bases with no gene match: 5. The CDR3 is made up of 13 amino acids. CDR1 and CDR2 from the germline V gene are SGHNT and YYREEE (reference sequence). CDR3 nucleotides: TGTGCCAGCAGCTCACAGGGGTTACATGGCTACACCTTC. Translating gives CASSSQGLHGYTF.

V and J are TRBV7-3 and TRBJ2-1; TRBD2 aligns across 7 bases. This CDR3 region has 16 residues. Germline CDR1 SGHTA, CDR2 FQGTGA. Trimming at V came to 4 bases and at J to 0 bases, leaving 6 bases not matched to a gene. The CDR3 nucleotides are TGTGCCAGCAGCTCCACTAGCGTCCGCTCCTACAATGAGCAGTTCTTC. Encoded protein: CASSSTSVRSYNEQFF.

This sequence joins TRBV7-8 and TRBJ2-7, with a tentative D call TRBD1 (6 bases). There are 16 residues in the CDR3. Germline V CDR1 and CDR2: SGHVS, FQNEAQ. V was cut by 4 bases and J by 3 bases, with 19 bases left in between. The CDR3 region has the DNA TGTGCCAGCAGCTCGGATTCCGGGACACCTTACTACGAGCAGTACTTC. Protein sequence: CASSSDSGTPYYEQYF.

The J gene is TRBJ2-2, the V gene TRBV7-2; D is possibly TRBD1 (6 bases). V was trimmed by 6 bases and J by 0 bases, leaving 14 bases between them. CDR3 length: 16 residues. CDR1 SGHTA and CDR2 FQGNSA come from the germline V gene. CDR3 loop: CASRPPGASNTGELFF. CDR3 in DNA: TGTGCCAGCAGGCCTCCAGGGGCCTCGAACACCGGGGAGCTGTTTTTT.

The V call is TRBV19, the J call TRBJ1-6; D is perhaps TRBD1 (6 bases). Trimming removed 5 bases from V and 14 bases from J, with 19 bases in between. The CDR3 is 14 amino acids. CDR1 is LNHDA, CDR2 SQIVND, per germline (reference sequence). CDR3 coding DNA: TGTGCCAGTAGTGCGGAATTCAGGGGCACAGCCCTCCACTTT. It codes for CASSAEFRGTALHF.

V gene TRBV10-3 combines with J gene TRBJ2-7; TRBD2 matches 7 bases. The germline V gene encodes CDR1 ENHRY and CDR2 SYGVKD. The CDR3 has 12 amino acids. J was trimmed by 7 bases and V by 4 bases; bases with no gene match: 4. Written as DNA, the CDR3 is TGTGCCATCAGTGGGGGAGGGAGGGAGCAGTACTTC. This sequence encodes CAISGGGREQYF.

The J gene is TRBJ1-5, the V gene TRBV21-1; the table's D call, TRBD1, has no DNA check behind it. TRBV21-1 is given as a pseudogene. The CDR3 contains 14 residues. CDR3 in amino acids: CASSLPRYNQPQHF. In DNA form, the CDR3 reads TGTGCCAGCAGCCTTCCCAGGTACAATCAGCCCCAGCATTTT.

The rearrangement joins TRBV10-3 to TRBJ1-6; D is perhaps TRBD1 (6 bases). This CDR3 comprises 14 residues. V was cut by 6 bases and J by 8 bases, with 14 bases left in between. Germline values: CDR1 ENHRY, CDR2 SYGVKD. As DNA, the CDR3 is TGTGCCATCAGGGTCAGACAGGACGATTCACCCCTCCACTTT. Its translation: CAIRVRQDDSPLHF.

This chain uses TRBV11-2 with TRBJ2-1, with 7 bases aligning to TRBD1. V was pared by 1 base and J by 3 bases, with 3 bases of the junction left unmatched. The CDR3 extends over 15 amino acids. The germline V gene encodes CDR1 SGHAT and CDR2 FQNNGV. The CDR3 region is CASSLAGTVYNEQFF. DNA of the CDR3: TGTGCCAGCAGCTTAGCCGGGACAGTCTACAATGAGCAGTTCTTC.